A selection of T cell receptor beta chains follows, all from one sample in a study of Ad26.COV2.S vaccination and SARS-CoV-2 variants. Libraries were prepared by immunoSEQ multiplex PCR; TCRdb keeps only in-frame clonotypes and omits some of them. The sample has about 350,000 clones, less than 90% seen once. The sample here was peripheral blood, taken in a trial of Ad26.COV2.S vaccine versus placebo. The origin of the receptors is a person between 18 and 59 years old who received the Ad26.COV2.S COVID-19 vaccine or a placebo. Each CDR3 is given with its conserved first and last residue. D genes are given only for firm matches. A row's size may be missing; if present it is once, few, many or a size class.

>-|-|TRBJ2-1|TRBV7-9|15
CAIPRGSPRGNEQFF
TGTGCCATTCCGCGGGGCAGCCCCAGGGGCAATGAGCAGTTCTTC
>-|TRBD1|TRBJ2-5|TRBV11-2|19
CASSTPGVTLTGATETQYF
TGTGCCAGCAGCACACCCGGCGTTACGTTGACAGGGGCTACGGAGACCCAGTACTTC
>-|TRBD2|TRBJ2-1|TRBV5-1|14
CASSLAGVGDEQFF
TGCGCCAGCAGCTTAGCGGGAGTCGGTGATGAGCAGTTCTTC
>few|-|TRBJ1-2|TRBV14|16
CASSQLDSPGGYGYTF
TGTGCCAGCAGCCAATTGGACAGCCCGGGGGGCTATGGCTACACCTTC
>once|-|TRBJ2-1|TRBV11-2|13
CASSPPVSGEQFF
TGTGCCAGCAGCCCCCCCGTCTCCGGTGAGCAGTTCTTC
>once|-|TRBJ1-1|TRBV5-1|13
CASSLAENTEAFF
TGCGCCAGCAGCTTGGCGGAGAACACTGAAGCTTTCTTT
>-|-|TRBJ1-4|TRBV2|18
CASSDVPLQGQTNEKLFF
TGTGCCAGCAGTGATGTTCCACTACAGGGCCAGACTAATGAAAAACTGTTTTTT
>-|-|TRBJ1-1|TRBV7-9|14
CASTLGTMNTEAFF
TGTGCCAGCACCTTGGGGACAATGAACACTGAAGCTTTCTTT
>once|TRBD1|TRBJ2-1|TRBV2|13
CASPDRGGNEQFF
TGTGCCAGTCCGGACAGGGGGGGGAATGAGCAGTTCTTC
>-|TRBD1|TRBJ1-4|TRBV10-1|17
CASRAGQGMLWEEKLFF
TGCGCCAGCAGGGCGGGACAGGGCATGCTGTGGGAGGAAAAACTGTTTTTT